The 6 T cell receptor beta chains given below trace back to one sample, sequenced in a study of cytomegalovirus exposure and HLA in healthy donors. The PCR was carried out with 60 Vbeta primers and 13 Jbeta primers. Clones were sequenced by immunoSEQ multiplex PCR, and TCRdb holds only the in-frame ones, with some missing. Here the sample spans under 150,000 clones, around 77% being singletons. Specimen: PBMCs. These TCRs come from a woman aged 25 to 39 in good health and CMV-seropositive.

This rearrangement joins TRBV6-5 to TRBJ2-7; a weak D match, TRBD1 (6 bases). CDR3 length: 12 amino acids. The V gene's germline CDR1 is MNHEY and CDR2 SVGAGI. Trimming cost V 3 bases and J 5 bases, with 8 bases left between them. The CDR3 region has the DNA TGTGCCAGCAGTTATAACAGGGACGAGCAGTACTTC. The encoded protein is CASSYNRDEQYF.

The CDR3 coding sequence is TGTGCCAGCAGTGAAGGGAGGGTAGCGGCCTCCTACGAGCAGTACTTC. It translates to CASSEGRVAASYEQYF. The J gene is TRBJ2-7, the V gene TRBV6-4, with TRBD2 matching over 7 bases. The junction had 8 bases not matched to a gene; V was cut back by 3 bases and J by 0 bases. Per germline, CDR1 MRHNA and CDR2 SNTAGT. The CDR3 covers 16 residues.

The J gene is TRBJ2-7, the V gene TRBV6-5, with D possibly matching TRBD2 (5 bases). Germline CDR1 reads MNHEY; CDR2 reads SVGAGI. Trimming left V 0 bases short and J 0 bases short, with 12 bases between. This CDR3 contains 16 residues. CDR3 residues: CASSYSLLRGSYEQYF. The DNA of the CDR3 is TGTGCCAGCAGTTACTCCCTCCTACGGGGCTCCTACGAGCAGTACTTC.

This clone showed up just once. In DNA, the CDR3 is TGTGCCAGCAGCCTTCAGCGGGGGGAGTCAGATACGCAGTATTTT. As protein: CASSLQRGESDTQYF. The V and J genes are TRBV6-5 and TRBJ2-3; 9 nucleotides align to TRBD2. This CDR3 region has 15 residues. The germline CDR1 and CDR2 sequences are MNHEY and SVGAGI. Germline trimming cut 6 bases from V and 4 bases from J; bases unmatched to any gene: 8.

V and J are TRBV25-1 and TRBJ1-2, with a weak D call TRBD1 (6 bases). The CDR3 runs 14 residues. V dropped 5 bases and J dropped 7 bases, with 17 bases sitting between them. Per the germline V gene, CDR1 is MGHDK and CDR2 is SYGVNS. The CDR3 region has the DNA TGTGCCAGCAGTACTCCCGGGTCACAGGGTGGCTACACCTTC. It yields the protein CASSTPGSQGGYTF.

This chain connects TRBV27 to TRBJ2-5; 11 bases line up with TRBD2. Germline loops: CDR1 MNHEY, CDR2 SMNVEV (reference sequence). V shed 3 bases and J 0 bases; nucleotides not matched to a gene: 15. The CDR3 consists of 20 residues. The CDR3 is CASSFLTPTTSGNNQETQYF. CDR3 DNA sequence: TGTGCCAGCAGTTTTTTAACCCCTACGACTAGCGGGAATAACCAAGAGACCCAGTACTTC.